This paragraph reports one TCR beta chain. There is no known antigen for this receptor. Per-nucleotide qualities are absent, and no much larger clonotype sits a single base away. A total of 39 patients with non-small-cell lung cancer that had been surgically resected, each with specimens from both a primary tumor and a brain metastasis, made up the cohort. The sample belongs to a study of brain metastases from non-small cell lung cancer (dated by TCRdb to the late 2010s). Broadly, across the study: The study profiled the immune microenvironment of paired resected primary tumors and brain metastases taken from patients with non-small-cell lung cancer.

Libraries were made using the immunoSEQ multiplex PCR assay. Sequencing of the T-cell receptor beta chain repertoire was carried out together with a 770-gene immune expression panel. The clones in this table, taken by TCRdb from immuneACCESS, are in-frame only. Not every clone is retained; where verified, under half of the shortfall comes from an unresolved V gene, and the cause of the rest is unknown. This sample holds over a thousand clones; about 80% were observed only once. Clones ranked in the top ten supply 8.5% to 10% of the sample. In the germline V gene, CDR1 corresponds to ENHRY and CDR2 to SYGVKD. Trimming takes 2 bases from V and 1 base from J, and the germline ends sit 13 bases apart. From its cysteine to its phenylalanine, the CDR3 spans 16 amino acids. CDR3 DNA is the only sequence kept; it has 48 bases, read in frame from the first base.

The TCR was taken from a donor aged 40 or older with non-small cell lung cancer. The rearranged chain carries TRBV10-3 and TRBJ2-3, with the D gene call left open. What was sequenced was tumor-adjacent normal tissue. The CDR3: CAISEPADDRTDTQYF. The DNA reads TGTGCCATCAGTGAGCCGGCCGACGACCGCACAGATACGCAGTATTTT.